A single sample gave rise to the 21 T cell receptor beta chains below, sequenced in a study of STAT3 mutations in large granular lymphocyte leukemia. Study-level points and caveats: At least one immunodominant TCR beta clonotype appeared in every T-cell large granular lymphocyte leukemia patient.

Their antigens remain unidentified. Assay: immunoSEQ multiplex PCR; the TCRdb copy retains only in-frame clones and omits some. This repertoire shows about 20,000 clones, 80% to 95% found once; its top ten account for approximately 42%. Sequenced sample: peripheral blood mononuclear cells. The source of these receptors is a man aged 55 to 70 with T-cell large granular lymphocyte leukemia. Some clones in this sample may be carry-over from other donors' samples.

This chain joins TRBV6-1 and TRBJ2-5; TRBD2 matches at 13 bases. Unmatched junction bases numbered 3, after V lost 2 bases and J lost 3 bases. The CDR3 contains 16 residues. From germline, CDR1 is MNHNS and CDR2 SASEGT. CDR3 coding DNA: TGTGCCAGCAGTGAAACCGGACTAGCGGGAGAAGAGACCCAGTACTTC. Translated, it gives CASSETGLAGEETQYF.

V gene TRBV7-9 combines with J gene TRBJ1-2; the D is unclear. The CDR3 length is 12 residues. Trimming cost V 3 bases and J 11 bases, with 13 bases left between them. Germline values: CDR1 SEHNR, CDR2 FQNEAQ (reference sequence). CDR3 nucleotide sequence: TGTGCCAGCAGCTTTTATATCGGAGGGTACACCTTC. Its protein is CASSFYIGGYTF.

CDR3 in DNA: TGTGCCAGCAGCTTAGCGGGGTACACAGATACGCAGTATTTT. It specifies CASSLAGYTDTQYF. The chain combines TRBV7-2 with TRBJ2-3; D unresolved. Looked up from germline, CDR1 is SGHTA and CDR2 is FQGNSA. The ends were cut back, 0 bases at V and 2 bases at J, with 6 bases in the middle. This CDR3 spans 14 amino acids.

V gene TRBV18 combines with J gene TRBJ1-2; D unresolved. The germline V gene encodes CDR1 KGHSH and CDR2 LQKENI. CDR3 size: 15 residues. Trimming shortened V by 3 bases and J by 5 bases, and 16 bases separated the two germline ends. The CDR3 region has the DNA TGTGCCAGCTCACCGGGCAGTTTAACTCATTATGGCTACACCTTC. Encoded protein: CASSPGSLTHYGYTF.

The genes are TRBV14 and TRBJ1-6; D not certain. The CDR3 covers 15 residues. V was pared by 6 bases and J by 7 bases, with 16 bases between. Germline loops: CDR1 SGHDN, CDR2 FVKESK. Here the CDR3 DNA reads TGTGCCAGCAGACTAAGAGAGGGAGGGAATTCACCCCTCCACTTT. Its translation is CASRLREGGNSPLHF.

CDR3 sequence reads: CAVAPGTENQPQHF. The CDR3 coding sequence is TGTGCCGTCGCGCCCGGGACAGAAAATCAGCCCCAGCATTTT. V gene TRBV10-3 combines with J gene TRBJ1-5; 7 bases fit TRBD1. J gave up 4 bases and V 11 bases, and 11 bases lay outside the gene matches. CDR1 and CDR2 (germline): ENHRY, SYGVKD. There are 14 residues in the CDR3.

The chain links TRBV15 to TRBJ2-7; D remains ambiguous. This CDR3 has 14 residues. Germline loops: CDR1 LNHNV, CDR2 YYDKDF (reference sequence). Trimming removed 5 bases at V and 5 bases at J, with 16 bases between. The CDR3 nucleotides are TGTGCCACCAGCGTTACAGAGACCCTTAACGAGCAGTACTTC. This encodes CATSVTETLNEQYF. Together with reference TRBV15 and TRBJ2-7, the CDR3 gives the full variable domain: DAMVIQNPRYQVTQFGKPVTLSCSQTLNHNVMYWYQQKSSQAPKLLFHYYDKDFNNEADTPDNFQSRRPNTSFCFLDIRSPGLGDTAMYLCATSVTETLNEQYFGPGTRLTVT.

CDR3 protein: CASSLVAGVGEQYF. The CDR3 bases are TGCGCCAGCAGCTTGGTGGCAGGGGTGGGCGAGCAGTACTTC. The chain combines TRBV5-1 with TRBJ2-7; D may be TRBD1 (6 bases). Germline CDR1 SGHRS, CDR2 YFSETQ. CDR3 length: 14 amino acids. V gave up 0 bases and J gave up 6 bases, with 13 bases separating them. The complete variable domain, with remaining parts taken from reference TRBV5-1 and TRBJ2-7, reads KAGVTQTPRYLIKTRGQQVTLSCSPISGHRSVSWYQQTPGQGLQFLFEYFSETQRNKGNFPGRFSGRQFSNSRSEMNVSTLELGDSALYLCASSLVAGVGEQYFGPGTRLTVT.

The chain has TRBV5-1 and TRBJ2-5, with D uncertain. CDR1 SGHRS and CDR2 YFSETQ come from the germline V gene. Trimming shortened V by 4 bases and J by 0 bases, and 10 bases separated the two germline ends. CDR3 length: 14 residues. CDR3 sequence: CASSPSGNQETQYF. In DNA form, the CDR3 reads TGCGCCAGCAGCCCATCCGGCAACCAAGAGACCCAGTACTTC.

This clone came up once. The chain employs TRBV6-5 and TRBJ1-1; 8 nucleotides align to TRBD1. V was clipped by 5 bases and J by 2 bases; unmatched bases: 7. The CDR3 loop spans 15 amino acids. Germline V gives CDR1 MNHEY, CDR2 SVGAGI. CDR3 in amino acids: CASSLGTGLNTEAFF. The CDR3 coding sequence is TGTGCCAGCAGTCTAGGGACAGGTTTAAACACTGAAGCTTTCTTT.

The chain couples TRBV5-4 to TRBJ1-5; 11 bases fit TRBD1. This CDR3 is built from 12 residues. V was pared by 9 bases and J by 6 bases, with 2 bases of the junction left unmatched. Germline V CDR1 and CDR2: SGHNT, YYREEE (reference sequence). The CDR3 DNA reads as TGTGCCACCGGGACAGGGGGTCAGCCCCAGCATTTT. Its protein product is CATGTGGQPQHF.

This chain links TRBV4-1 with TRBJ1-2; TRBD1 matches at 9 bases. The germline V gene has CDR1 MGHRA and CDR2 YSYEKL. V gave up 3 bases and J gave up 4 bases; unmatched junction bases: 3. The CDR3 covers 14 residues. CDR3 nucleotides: TGCGCCAGCAGCCAGCCGGGACAGGGCTATGGCTACACCTTC. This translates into CASSQPGQGYGYTF.

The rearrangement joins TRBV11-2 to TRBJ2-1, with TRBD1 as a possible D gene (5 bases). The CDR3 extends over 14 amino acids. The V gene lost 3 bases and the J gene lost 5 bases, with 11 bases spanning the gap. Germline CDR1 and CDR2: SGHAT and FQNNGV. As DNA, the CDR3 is TGTGCCAGCAGCTTTGGACCAGGGAACAATGAGCAGTTCTTC. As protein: CASSFGPGNNEQFF.

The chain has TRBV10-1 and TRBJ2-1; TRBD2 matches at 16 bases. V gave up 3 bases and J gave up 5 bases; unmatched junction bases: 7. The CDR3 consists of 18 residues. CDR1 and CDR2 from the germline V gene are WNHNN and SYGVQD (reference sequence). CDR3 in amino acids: CASSEGTSGRAVDNEQFF. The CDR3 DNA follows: TGCGCCAGCAGTGAAGGGACTAGCGGGAGGGCCGTCGACAATGAGCAGTTCTTC.

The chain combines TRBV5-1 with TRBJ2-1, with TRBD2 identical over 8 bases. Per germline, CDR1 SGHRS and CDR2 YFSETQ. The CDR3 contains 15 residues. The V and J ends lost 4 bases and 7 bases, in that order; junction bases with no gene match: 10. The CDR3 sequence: CASSPGGTSLNEQFF. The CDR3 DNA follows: TGCGCCAGCAGCCCGGGGGGGACTAGTTTAAATGAGCAGTTCTTC.

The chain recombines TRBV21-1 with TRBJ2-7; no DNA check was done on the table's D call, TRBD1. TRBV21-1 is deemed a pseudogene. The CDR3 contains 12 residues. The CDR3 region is CASRQGAGEQYF. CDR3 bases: TGTGCCAGCAGACAGGGGGCGGGCGAGCAGTACTTC.

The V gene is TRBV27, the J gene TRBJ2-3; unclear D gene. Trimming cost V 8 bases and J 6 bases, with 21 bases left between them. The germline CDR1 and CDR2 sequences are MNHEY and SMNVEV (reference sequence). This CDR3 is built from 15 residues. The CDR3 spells CASGQGRPERDTQYF. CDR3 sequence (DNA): TGTGCCAGCGGGCAAGGTAGGCCGGAACGGGATACGCAGTATTTT.

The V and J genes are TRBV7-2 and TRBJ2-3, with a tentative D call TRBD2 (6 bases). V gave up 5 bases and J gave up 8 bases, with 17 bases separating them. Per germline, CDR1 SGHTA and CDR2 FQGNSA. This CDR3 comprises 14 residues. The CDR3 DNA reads TGTGCCAGCAGCCCCGGGGACTCACCCTCTACGCAGTATTTT. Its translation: CASSPGDSPSTQYF.

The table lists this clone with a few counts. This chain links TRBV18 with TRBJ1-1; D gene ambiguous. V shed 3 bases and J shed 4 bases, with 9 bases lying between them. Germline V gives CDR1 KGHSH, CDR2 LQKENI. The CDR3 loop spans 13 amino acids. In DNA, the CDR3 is TGTGCCAGCTCACCTATGGGGTTCACTGAAGCTTTCTTT. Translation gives CASSPMGFTEAFF.

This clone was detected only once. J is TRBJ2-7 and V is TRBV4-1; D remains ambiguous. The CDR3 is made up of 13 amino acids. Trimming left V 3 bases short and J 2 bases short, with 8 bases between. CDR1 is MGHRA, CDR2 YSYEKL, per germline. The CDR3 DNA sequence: TGCGCCAGCAGCCATGAACTCCCCTACGAGCAGTACTTC. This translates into CASSHELPYEQYF.

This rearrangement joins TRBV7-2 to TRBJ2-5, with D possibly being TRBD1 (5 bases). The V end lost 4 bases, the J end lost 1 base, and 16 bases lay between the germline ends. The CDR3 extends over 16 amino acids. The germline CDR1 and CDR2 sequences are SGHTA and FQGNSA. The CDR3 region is CASSSHKTAPQETQYF. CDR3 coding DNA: TGTGCCAGCAGCTCCCACAAGACAGCGCCCCAAGAGACCCAGTACTTC.